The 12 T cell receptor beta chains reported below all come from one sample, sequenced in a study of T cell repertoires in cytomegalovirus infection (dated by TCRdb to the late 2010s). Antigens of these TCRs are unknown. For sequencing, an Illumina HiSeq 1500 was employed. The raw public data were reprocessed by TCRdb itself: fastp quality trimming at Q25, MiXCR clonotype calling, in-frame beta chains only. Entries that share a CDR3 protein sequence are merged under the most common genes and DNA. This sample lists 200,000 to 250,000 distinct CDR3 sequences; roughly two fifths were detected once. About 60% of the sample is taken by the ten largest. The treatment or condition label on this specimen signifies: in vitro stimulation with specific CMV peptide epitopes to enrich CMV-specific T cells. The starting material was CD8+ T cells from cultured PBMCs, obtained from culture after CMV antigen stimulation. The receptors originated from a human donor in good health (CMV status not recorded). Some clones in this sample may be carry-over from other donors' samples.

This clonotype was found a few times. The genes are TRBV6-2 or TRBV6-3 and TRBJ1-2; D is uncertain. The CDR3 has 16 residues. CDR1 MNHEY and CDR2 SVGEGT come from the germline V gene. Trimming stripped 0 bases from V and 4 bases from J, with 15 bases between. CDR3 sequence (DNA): TGTGCCAGCAGTTACTCGAGAGTCCGCCGTGCCTATGGCTACACCTTC. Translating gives CASSYSRVRRAYGYTF.

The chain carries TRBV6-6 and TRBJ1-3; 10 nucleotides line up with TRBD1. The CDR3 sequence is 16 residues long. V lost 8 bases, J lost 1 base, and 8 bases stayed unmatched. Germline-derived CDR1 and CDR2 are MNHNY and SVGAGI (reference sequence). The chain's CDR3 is CASGTPGQGSGNTIYF. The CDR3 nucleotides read TGTGCCAGCGGGACACCGGGACAGGGGTCTGGAAACACCATATATTTT.

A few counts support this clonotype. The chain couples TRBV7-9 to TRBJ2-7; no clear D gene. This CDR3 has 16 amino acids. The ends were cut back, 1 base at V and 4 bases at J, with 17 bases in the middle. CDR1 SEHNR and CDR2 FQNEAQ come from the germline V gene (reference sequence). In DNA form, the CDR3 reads TGTGCCAGCAGCTTAGGGGTCAAGAGGAACGGTTACGAGCAGTACTTC. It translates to CASSLGVKRNGYEQYF.

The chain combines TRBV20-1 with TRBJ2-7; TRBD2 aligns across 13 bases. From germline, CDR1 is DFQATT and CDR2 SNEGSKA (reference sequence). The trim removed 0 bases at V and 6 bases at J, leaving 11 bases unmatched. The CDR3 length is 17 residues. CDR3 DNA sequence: TGCAGTGCTAGAGATGAAGAAGATGGACTAGCGGGAGTCGAGCAGTACTTC. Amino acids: CSARDEEDGLAGVEQYF.

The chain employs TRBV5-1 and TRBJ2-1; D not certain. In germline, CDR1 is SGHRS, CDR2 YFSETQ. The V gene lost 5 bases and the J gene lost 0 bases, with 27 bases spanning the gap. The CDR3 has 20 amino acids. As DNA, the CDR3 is TGCGCCAGCAGAGACGCCCCGCTCCCCTTCCGCCCGGGCTCCTACAATGAGCAGTTCTTC. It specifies CASRDAPLPFRPGSYNEQFF.

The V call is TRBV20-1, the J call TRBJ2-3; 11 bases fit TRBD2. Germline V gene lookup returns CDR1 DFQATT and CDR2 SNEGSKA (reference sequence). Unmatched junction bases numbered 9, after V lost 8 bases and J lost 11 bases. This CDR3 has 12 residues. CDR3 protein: CSLAGGHYEQYF. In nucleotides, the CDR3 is TGCAGTTTAGCGGGGGGGCACTACGAGCAGTATTTT.

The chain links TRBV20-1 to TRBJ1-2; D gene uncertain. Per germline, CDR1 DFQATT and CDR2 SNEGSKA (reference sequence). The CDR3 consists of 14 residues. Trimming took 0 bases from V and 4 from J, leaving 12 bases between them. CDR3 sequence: CSARDLVGLYGYTF. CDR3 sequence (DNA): TGCAGTGCTAGAGATCTAGTAGGGCTCTATGGCTACACCTTC.

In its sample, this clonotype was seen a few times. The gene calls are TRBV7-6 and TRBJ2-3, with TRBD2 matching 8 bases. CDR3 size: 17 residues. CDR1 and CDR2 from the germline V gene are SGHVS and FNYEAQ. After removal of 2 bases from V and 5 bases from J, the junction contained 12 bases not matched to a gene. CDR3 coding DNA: TGTGCCAGCAGCTTAAGAGCTGACGGGGGGGCTAAAGATACGCAGTATTTT. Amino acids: CASSLRADGGAKDTQYF.

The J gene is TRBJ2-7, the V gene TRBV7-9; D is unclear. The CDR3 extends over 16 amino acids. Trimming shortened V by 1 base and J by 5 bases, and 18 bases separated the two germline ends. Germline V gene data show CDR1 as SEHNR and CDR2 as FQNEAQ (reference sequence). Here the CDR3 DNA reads TGTGCCAGCAGCTTAGTCGCCCGGGTCCCTCTGGACGAGCAGTACTTC. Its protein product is CASSLVARVPLDEQYF. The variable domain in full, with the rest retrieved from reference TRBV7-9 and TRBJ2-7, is DTGVSQNPRHKITKRGQNVTFRCDPISEHNRLYWYRQTLGQGPEFLTYFQNEAQLEKSRLLSDRFSAERPKGSFSTLEIQRTEQGDSAMYLCASSLVARVPLDEQYFGPGTRLTVT.

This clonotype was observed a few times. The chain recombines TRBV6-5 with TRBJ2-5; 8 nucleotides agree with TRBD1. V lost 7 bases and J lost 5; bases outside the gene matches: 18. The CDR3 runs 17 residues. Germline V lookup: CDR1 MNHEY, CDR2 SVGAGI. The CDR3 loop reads CASTPLPGQVVRETQYF. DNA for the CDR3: TGTGCCAGCACCCCATTACCGGGACAGGTAGTTAGGGAGACCCAGTACTTC.

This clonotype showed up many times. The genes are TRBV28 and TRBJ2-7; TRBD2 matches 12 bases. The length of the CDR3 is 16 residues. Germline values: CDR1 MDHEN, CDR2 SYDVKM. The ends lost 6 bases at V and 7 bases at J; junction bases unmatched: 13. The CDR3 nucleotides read TGTGCCAGCAGCCCGCTTCTAGCGGGAGGGCCGAGGGAGCAGTACTTC. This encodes CASSPLLAGGPREQYF.

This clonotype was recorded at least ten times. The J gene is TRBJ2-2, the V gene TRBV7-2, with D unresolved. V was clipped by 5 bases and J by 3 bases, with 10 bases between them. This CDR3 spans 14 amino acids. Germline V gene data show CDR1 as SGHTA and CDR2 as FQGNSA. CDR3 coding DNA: TGTGCCAGCAGCCCAAGACCTTACACCGGGGAGCTGTTTTTT. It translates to CASSPRPYTGELFF. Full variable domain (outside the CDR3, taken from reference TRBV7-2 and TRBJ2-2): GAGVSQSPSNKVTEKGKDVELRCDPISGHTALYWYRQSLGQGLEFLIYFQGNSAPDKSGLPSDRFSAERTGGSVSTLTIQRTQQEDSAVYLCASSPRPYTGELFFGEGSRLTVL.